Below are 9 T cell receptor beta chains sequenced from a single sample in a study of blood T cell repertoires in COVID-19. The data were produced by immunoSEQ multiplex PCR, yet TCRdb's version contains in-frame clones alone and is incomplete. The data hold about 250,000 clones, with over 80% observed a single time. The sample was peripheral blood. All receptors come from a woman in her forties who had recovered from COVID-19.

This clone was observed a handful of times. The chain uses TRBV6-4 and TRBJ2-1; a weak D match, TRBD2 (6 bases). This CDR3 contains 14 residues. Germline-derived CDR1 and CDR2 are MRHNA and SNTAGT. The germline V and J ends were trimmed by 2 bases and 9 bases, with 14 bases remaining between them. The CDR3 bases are TGTGCCAGCAGTGACCTGGAGGGGTCGGGTGAGCAGTTCTTC. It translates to CASSDLEGSGEQFF.

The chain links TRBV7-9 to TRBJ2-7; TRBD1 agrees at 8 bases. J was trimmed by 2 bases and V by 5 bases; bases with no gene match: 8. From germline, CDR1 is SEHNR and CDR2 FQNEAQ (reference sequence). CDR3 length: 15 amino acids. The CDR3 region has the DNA TGTGCCAGCAGCCCCGGGACAGGATACCCCTACGAGCAGTACTTC. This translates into CASSPGTGYPYEQYF.

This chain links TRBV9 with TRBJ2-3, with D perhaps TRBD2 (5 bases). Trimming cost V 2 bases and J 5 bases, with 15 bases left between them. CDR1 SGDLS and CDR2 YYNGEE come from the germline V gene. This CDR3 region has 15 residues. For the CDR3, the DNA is TGTGCCAGCAGCGTCGGTCTGACTATCCGAGATACGCAGTATTTT. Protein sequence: CASSVGLTIRDTQYF. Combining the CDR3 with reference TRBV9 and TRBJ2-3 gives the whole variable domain DSGVTQTPKHLITATGQRVTLRCSPRSGDLSVYWYQQSLDQGLQFLIQYYNGEERAKGNILERFSAQQFPDLHSELNLSSLELGDSALYFCASSVGLTIRDTQYFGPGTRLTVL.

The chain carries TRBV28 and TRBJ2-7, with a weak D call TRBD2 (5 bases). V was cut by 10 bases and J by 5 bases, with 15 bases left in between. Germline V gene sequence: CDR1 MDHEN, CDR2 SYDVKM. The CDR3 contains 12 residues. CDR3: CATLQDGDEQYF. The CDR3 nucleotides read TGTGCCACCTTACAAGACGGGGACGAGCAGTACTTC.

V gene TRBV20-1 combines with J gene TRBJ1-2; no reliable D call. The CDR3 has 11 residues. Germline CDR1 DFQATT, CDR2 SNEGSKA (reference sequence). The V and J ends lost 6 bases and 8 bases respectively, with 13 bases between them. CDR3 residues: CSAPQSRGYTF. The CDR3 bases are TGCAGTGCGCCACAGTCCCGGGGCTACACCTTC.

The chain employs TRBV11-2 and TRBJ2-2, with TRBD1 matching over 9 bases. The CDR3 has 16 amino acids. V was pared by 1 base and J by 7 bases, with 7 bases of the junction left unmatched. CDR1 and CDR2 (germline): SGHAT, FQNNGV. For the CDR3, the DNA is TGTGCCAGCAGCTTAGGACAGGGGGTGCAGAACGGGGAGCTGTTTTTT. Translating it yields CASSLGQGVQNGELFF.

The CDR3 loop is CASSEHTGELFF. The CDR3 coding sequence is TGTGCCAGTAGCGAGCACACCGGGGAGCTGTTTTTT. J is TRBJ2-2 and V is TRBV19; the D is unclear. The V gene lost 6 bases and the J gene lost 3 bases, with 5 bases spanning the gap. The CDR3 runs 12 residues. Germline values: CDR1 LNHDA, CDR2 SQIVND (reference sequence).

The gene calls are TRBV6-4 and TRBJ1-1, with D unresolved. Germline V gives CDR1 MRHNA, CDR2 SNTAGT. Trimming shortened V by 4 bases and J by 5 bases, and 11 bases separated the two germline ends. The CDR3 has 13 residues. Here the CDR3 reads CASSGGRGTEAFF. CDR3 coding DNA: TGTGCCAGCAGTGGAGGCCGCGGGACTGAAGCTTTCTTT.

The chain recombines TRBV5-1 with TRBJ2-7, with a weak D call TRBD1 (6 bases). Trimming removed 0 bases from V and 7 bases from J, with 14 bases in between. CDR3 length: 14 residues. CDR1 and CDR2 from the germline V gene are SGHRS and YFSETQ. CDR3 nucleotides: TGCGCCAGCAGCTTGGACAGGGTGGCGATTGAGCAGTACTTC. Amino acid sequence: CASSLDRVAIEQYF.